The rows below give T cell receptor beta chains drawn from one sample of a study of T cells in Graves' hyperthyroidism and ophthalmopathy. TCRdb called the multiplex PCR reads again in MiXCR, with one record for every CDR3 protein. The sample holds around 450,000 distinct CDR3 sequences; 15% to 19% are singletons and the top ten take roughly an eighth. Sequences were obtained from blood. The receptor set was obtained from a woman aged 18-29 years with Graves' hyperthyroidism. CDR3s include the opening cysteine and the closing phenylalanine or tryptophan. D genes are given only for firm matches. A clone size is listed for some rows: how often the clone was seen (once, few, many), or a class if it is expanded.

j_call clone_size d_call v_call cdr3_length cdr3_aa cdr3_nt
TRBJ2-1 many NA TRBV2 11 CASSEIVWVFF TGTGCCAGCAGTGAAATCGTCTGGGTGTTCTTC
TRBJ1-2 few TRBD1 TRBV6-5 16 CASSYSGGQVNYGYTF TGTGCCAGCAGTTACTCAGGGGGACAGGTTAACTATGGCTACACCTTC
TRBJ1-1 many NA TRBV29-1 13 CSARQSVGTEAFF TGCAGCGCCCGGCAATCTGTAGGTACTGAAGCTTTCTTT
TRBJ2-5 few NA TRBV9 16 CASSVEPSVGVGTQYF TGTGCCAGCAGCGTAGAGCCCTCCGTTGGTGTGGGGACCCAGTACTTC
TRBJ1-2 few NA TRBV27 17 CASSSSVGLQLPYGYTF TGTGCCAGCAGTTCCTCCGTGGGCTTACAATTACCCTATGGCTACACCTTC
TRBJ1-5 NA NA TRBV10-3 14 CAISETATGQPQHF TGTGCCATCAGCGAAACAGCTACGGGGCAGCCCCAGCATTTT
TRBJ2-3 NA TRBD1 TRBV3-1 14 CANSPDRVTDTQYF TGTGCCAACAGCCCGGACAGGGTCACAGATACGCAGTATTTT
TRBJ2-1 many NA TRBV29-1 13 CSVGSRSPGEQFF TGCAGCGTTGGGTCCCGATCTCCGGGGGAGCAGTTCTTC
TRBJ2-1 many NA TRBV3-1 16 CASSPLNWVLGDEQFF TGTGCCAGCAGCCCCCTGAATTGGGTCCTAGGGGATGAGCAGTTCTTC
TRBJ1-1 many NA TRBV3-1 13 CASSSSGRSEAFF TGTGCCAGCAGTTCATCCGGAAGGTCGGAAGCTTTCTTT